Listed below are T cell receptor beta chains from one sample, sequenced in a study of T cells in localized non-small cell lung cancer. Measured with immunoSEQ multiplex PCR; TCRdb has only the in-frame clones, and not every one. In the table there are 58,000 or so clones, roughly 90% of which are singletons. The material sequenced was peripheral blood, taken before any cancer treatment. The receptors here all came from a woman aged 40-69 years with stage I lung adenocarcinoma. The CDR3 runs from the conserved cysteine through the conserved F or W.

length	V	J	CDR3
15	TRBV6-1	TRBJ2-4	CASSVGRLAKNIQYF
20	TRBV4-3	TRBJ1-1	CASSQGYGADSRYMNTEAFF
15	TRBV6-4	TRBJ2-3	CARRAGVQRGDTQYF
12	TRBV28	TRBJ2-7	CASSSQGPEQYF
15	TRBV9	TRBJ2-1	CASSVTLANYEEQFF
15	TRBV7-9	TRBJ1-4	CASAPQGATNEKLFF
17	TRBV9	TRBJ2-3	CASSVWGQGASTDTQYF
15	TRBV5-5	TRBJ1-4	CASSLVQGKNEKLFF
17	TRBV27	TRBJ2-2	CASSPDRGEVNTGELFF
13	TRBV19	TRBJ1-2	CASSITGAYGYTF
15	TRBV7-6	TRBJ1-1	CASSYLIGGNTEAFF
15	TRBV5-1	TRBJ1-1	CASSLPQDMNTEAFF
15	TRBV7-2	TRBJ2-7	CASSLPGTGYYEQYF
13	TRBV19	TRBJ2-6	CACGLAGANVLTF
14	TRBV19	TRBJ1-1	CASSTNILNTEAFF
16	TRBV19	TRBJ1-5	CASSIGARRVGQPQHF
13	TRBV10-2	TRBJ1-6	CASSESEFSPLHF
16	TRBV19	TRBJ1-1	CASSIVPGQRITEAFF
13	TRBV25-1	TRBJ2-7	CASSDGQPYEQYF
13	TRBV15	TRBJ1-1	CATSRDGGRTAFF
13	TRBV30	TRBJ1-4	CAWNQEMGEKLFF
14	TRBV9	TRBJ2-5	CASSVSPWSETQYF